This TCR beta chain was identified in a study of blood T cell repertoires in COVID-19. Whole-study context: The cDNA or gDNA used as material had been derived from T cells, B-cell-depleted T cells, or PBMCs.

As handled by the study authors: Nucleated cell counts were estimated from reference gene primer amplification. Profiling relied on immunoSEQ multiplex PCR, and the TCRdb table lists in-frame clones only, not all of them. V, J and clone size are those of that table, while D and trimming were read from the DNA. The sample shows more than 200,000 clones, 80% to 90% of them seen only once. The CDR3 totals 15 residues. V lost 2 bases and J lost 0, with 10 bases in between. Germline V gene data show CDR1 as SGHTA and CDR2 as FQGNSA. Sequencing input: peripheral blood. V is TRBV7-2 and J is TRBJ1-2; D might be TRBD1 (6 bases). The sequence was obtained from a man aged 30 to 39 with COVID-19, enrolled during active disease. CDR3 DNA sequence: TGTGCCAGCAGCTTACTTACAGGGCCTAACTATGGCTACACCTTC. It is translated as CASSLLTGPNYGYTF.